The sequence of this T cell receptor beta chain was determined in a study of blood T cell repertoires in COVID-19. Study as a whole: COVID-19 samples, acute and convalescent, were from the United States, Italy and Spain. T cells, B-cell-depleted T cells, or PBMCs supplied cDNA or gDNA.

Under the authors' procedure: Reference gene primer amplification yielded estimated nucleated cell counts. Generated by immunoSEQ multiplex PCR, the TCRdb table keeps only in-frame clones and is missing some. That table supplies the V and J calls and clone size; D and trimming were determined from the DNA. This table holds tens of thousands of clones, around 87% found once. This clone was observed a single time. The origin of this receptor is a man aged 50 or older with active COVID-19. Sequencing was done on a sample of peripheral blood.

CDR3 sequence (DNA): TGTGCCAGCAGCTTAGGACAAGCGAACACTGAAGCTTTCTTT. It codes for CASSLGQANTEAFF. The chain is built from TRBV7-2 and TRBJ1-1, with no clear D. CDR1 is SGHTA and CDR2 is FQGNSA in the germline V gene. The V end lost 1 base, the J end lost 1 base, and 7 bases lay between the germline ends. CDR3 size: 14 residues.